This T cell receptor beta chain was recorded in a study of T cell clones after liver transplantation. Germline V gene lookup returns CDR1 WNHNN and CDR2 SYGVQD (reference sequence). The CDR3 is 15 amino acids. Trimming removed 4 bases from V and 0 bases from J; junction bases left unmatched: 2. Sequenced by immunoSEQ multiplex PCR; TCRdb stores in-frame clones only, minus some. The sample has about 99,000 clones; about 86% are singletons. Sequenced here: CD4+ T cells from blood, sampled roughly 50 months after liver transplant. This sequence was found in a human patient who received a liver transplant. Some of the T cells may derive from the graft donor. The chain is built from TRBV10-1 and TRBJ2-7; 11 bases agree with TRBD1. CDR3 bases: TGCGCCAGCAGTGCAGGACAGGGGGCCTCCTACGAGCAGTACTTC. This codes for CASSAGQGASYEQYF.